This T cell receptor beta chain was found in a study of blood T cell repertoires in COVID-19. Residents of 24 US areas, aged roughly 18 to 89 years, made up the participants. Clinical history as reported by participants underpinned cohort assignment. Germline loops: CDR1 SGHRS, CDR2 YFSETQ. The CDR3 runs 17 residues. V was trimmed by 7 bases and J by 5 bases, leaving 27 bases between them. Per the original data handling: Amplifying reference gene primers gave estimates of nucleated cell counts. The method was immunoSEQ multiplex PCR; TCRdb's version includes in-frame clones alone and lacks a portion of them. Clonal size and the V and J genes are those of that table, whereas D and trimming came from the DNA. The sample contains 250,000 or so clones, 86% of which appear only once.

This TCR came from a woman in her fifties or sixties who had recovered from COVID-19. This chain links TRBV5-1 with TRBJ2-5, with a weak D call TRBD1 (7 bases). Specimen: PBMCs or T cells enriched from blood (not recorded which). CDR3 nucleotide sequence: TGCGCCAGCTCTGCGACCCGGGGGACAGACCTCGCGGAGACCCAGTACTTC. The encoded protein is CASSATRGTDLAETQYF.